This TCR beta chain is from a study of blood T cell repertoires in COVID-19. Looking at the study overall: The United States, Italy and Spain provided the acute and convalescent COVID-19 samples.

This clone was observed once. This CDR3 has 13 amino acids. V was cut by 3 bases and J by 7 bases, with 10 bases left in between. Germline lookup yields CDR1 DFQATT and CDR2 SNEGSKA (reference sequence). Grouping used clinical history reported by participants in a survey and questionnaire. Methods used by the authors: Counts of nucleated cells, estimated from reference gene primer amplification, were obtained. Method: immunoSEQ multiplex PCR; TCRdb's copy keeps in-frame clones and lacks some. That table gives V, J and clone size, and the DNA gave D and trimming. The profile shows 190,000 or so clones, roughly four fifths of them singletons.

The chain is built from TRBV20-1 and TRBJ1-6; TRBD1 is a possible D gene (6 bases). The sample was PBMCs or T cells enriched from blood (not recorded which). The clonotype originates from a man in his forties who had recovered from COVID-19. CDR3 sequence reads: CSASSRGNSPLHF. CDR3 coding DNA: TGCAGTGCTAGTTCAAGGGGGAATTCACCCCTCCACTTT.